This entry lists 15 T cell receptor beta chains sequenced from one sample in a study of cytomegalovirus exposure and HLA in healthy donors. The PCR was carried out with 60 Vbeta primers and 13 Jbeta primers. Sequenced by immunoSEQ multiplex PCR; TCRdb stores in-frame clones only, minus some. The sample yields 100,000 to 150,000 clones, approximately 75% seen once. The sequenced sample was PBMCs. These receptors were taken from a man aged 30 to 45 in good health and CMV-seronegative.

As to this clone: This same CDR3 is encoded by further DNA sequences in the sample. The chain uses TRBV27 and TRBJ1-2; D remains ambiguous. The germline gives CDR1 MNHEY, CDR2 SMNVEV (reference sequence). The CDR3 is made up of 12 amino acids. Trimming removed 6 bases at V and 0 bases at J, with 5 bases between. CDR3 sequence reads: CASSPTNYGYTF. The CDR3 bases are TGTGCCAGCAGCCCTACTAACTATGGCTACACCTTC.

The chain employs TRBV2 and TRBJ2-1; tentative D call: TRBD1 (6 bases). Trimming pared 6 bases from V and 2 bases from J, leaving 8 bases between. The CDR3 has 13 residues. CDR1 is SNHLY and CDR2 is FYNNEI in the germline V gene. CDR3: CASSQGTYNEQFF. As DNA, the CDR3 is TGTGCCAGCAGCCAGGGGACCTACAATGAGCAGTTCTTC.

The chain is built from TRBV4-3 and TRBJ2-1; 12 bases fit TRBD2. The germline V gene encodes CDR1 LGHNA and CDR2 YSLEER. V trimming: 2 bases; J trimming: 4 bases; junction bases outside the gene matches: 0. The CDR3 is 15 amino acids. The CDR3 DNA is TGCGCCAGCAGCCAAACTAGCGGGGGGTACAATGAGCAGTTCTTC. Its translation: CASSQTSGGYNEQFF.

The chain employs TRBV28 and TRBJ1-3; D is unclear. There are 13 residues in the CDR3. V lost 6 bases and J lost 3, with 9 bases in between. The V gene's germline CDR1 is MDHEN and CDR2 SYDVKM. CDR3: CASSYEIGNTIYF. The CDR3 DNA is TGTGCCAGCAGCTACGAGATTGGAAACACCATATATTTT. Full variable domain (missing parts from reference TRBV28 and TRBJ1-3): DVKVTQSSRYLVKRTGEKVFLECVQDMDHENMFWYRQDPGLGLRLIYFSYDVKMKEKGDIPEGYSVSREKKERFSLILESASTNQTSMYLCASSYEIGNTIYFGEGSWLTVV.

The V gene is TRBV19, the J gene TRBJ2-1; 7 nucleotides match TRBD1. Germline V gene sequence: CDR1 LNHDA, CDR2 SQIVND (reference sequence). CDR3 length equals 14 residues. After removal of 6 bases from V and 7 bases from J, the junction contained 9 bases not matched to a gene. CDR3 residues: CASRTRQGQNEQFF. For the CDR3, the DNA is TGTGCCAGTAGAACCCGACAGGGACAGAATGAGCAGTTCTTC.

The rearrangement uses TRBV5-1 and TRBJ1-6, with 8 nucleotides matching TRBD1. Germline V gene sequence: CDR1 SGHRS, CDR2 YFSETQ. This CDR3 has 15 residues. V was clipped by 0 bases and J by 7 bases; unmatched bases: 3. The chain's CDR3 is CASSLEGQENSPLHF. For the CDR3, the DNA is TGCGCCAGCAGCTTGGAGGGACAGGAGAATTCACCCCTCCACTTT.

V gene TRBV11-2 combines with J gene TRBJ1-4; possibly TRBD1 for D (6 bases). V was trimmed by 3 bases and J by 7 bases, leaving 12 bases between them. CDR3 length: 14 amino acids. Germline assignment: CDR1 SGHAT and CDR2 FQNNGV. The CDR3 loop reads CASSLVGGSEKLFF. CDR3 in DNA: TGTGCCAGCAGCTTGGTAGGGGGTTCTGAAAAACTGTTTTTT. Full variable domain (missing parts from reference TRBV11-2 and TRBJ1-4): EAGVAQSPRYKIIEKRQSVAFWCNPISGHATLYWYQQILGQGPKLLIQFQNNGVVDDSQLPKDRFSAERLKGVDSTLKIQPAKLEDSAVYLCASSLVGGSEKLFFGSGTQLSVL.

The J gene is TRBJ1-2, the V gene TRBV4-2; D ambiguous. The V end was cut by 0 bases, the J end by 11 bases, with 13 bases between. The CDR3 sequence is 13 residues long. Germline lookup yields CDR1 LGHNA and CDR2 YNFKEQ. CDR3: CASSQEAFSGYTF. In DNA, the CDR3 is TGTGCCAGCAGCCAAGAAGCCTTTAGCGGGTACACCTTC.

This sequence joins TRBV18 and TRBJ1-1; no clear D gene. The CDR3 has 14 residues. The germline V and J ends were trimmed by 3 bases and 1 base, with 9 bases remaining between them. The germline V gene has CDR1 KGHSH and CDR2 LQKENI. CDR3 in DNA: TGTGCCAGCTCACCCGACCTAGGGAACACTGAAGCTTTCTTT. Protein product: CASSPDLGNTEAFF. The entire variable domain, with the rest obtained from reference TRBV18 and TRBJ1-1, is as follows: NAGVMQNPRHLVRRRGQEARLRCSPMKGHSHVYWYRQLPEEGLKFMVYLQKENIIDESGMPKERFSAEFPKEGPSILRIQQVVRGDSAAYFCASSPDLGNTEAFFGQGTRLTVV.

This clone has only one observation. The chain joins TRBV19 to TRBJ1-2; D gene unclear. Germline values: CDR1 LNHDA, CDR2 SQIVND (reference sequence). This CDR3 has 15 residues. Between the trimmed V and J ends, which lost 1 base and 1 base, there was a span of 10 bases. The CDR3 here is CASSIVADHNYGYTF. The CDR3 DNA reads TGTGCCAGTAGTATAGTGGCAGATCATAACTATGGCTACACCTTC.

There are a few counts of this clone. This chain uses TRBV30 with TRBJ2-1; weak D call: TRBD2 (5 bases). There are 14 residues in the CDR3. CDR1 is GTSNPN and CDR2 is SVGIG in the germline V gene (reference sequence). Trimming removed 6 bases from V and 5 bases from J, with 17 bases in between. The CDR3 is CACRRPLRDNEQFF. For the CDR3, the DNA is TGTGCCTGCCGGAGGCCCCTTCGGGACAATGAGCAGTTCTTC.

The CDR3 DNA is TGTGCCAGCAGTTACGGCGGTAATGAAAAACTGTTTTTT. Its translation is CASSYGGNEKLFF. This chain uses TRBV6-5 with TRBJ1-4; D gene unclear. The CDR3 consists of 13 residues. The germline CDR1 and CDR2 sequences are MNHEY and SVGAGI. Trimming took 2 bases from V and 4 from J, leaving 5 bases between them.

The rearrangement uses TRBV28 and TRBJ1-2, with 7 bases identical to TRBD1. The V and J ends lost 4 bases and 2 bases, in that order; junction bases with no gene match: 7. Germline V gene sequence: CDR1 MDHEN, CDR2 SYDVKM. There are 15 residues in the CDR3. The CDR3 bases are TGTGCCAGCAGTTCACCAGAGACAGGGAACTATGGCTACACCTTC. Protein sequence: CASSSPETGNYGYTF.

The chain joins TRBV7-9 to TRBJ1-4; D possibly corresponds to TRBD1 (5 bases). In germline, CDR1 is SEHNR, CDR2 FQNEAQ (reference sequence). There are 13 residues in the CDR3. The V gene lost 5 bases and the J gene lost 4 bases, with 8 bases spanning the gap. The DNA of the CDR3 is TGTGCCAGCAGCCTACAGGATAATGAAAAACTGTTTTTT. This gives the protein CASSLQDNEKLFF.

The CDR3 reads CASSLGIGGVRYEQYF. In nucleotides, the CDR3 is TGTGCCAGCAGCTTAGGCATAGGGGGCGTTCGGTACGAGCAGTACTTC. V usage is TRBV7-9 and J usage is TRBJ2-7, with 7 bases identical to TRBD1. The CDR3 runs 16 residues. CDR1 SEHNR and CDR2 FQNEAQ come from the germline V gene (reference sequence). V trimming: 1 base; J trimming: 4 bases; junction bases outside the gene matches: 10.